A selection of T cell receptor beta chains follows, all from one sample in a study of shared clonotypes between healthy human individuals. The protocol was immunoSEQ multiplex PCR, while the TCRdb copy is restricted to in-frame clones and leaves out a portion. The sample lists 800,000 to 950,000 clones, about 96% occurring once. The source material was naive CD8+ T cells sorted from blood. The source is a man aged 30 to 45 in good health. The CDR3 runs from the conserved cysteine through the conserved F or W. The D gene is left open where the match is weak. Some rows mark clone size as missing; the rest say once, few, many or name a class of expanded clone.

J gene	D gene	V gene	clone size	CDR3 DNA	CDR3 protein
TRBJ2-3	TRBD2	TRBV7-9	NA	TGTGCCAGCAGCTTTACTAGCGGGAGAGGGGGGAGGGCCTCAGATACGCAGTATTTT	CASSFTSGRGGRASDTQYF
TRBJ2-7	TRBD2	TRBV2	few	TGTGCCAGCAGTGAAGGGGTGCGGGGGGCTGAGCAGTACTTC	CASSEGVRGAEQYF
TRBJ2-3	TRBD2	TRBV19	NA	TGTGCCAGTAGACCCTGGGGGGGTGACACAGATACGCAGTATTTT	CASRPWGGDTDTQYF
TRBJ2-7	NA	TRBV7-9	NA	TGTGCCAGCAGGGACTCAGGAGGAGAGCAGTACTTC	CASRDSGGEQYF
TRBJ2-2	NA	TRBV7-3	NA	TGTGCCAGCAGCTCCTCCCCGTCCGAAGAGCTGTTTTTT	CASSSSPSEELFF
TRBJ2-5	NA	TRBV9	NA	TGTGCCAGCAGCGTATATGGACGGCGAGAAGAGACCCAGTACTTC	CASSVYGRREETQYF
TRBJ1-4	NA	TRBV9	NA	TGTGCCAGCAGCGTCGGGGGGACCACTGCTAATGAAAAACTGTTTTTT	CASSVGGTTANEKLFF
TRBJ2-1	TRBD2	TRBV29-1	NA	TGCAGCGTTACCACTCCTAGCGGGAGGACCTACAATGAGCAGTTCTTC	CSVTTPSGRTYNEQFF
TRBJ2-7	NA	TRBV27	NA	TGTGCCAGTGCACATGGACAAAGCTACGAGCAGTACTTC	CASAHGQSYEQYF
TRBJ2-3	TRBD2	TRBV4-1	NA	TGCGCCAGCAAAGACCTAGCGGGAGCTACCACAGATACGCAGTATTTT	CASKDLAGATTDTQYF
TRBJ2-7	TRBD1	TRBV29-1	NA	TGCAGCGTTCGGACAGGATCCTACGAGCAGTACTTC	CSVRTGSYEQYF
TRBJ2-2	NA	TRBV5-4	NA	TGTGCCAGCAGCCCCGAGGGGGGGATGACCGGGGAGCTGTTTTTT	CASSPEGGMTGELFF
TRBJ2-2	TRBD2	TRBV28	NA	TGTGCCAGCAGTTCCAGGCGGGGGATTAGCACCGGGGAGCTGTTTTTT	CASSSRRGISTGELFF
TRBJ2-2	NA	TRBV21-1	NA	TGTGCCAGCAGCAACCGCCGGGGGCGCGACACCGGGGAGCTGTTTTTT	CASSNRRGRDTGELFF
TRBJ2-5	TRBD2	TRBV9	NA	TGTGCCAGCAGCCCAGGGACTAGCGGAACTCAAGAGACCCAGTACTTC	CASSPGTSGTQETQYF
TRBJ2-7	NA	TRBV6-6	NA	TGTGCCAGCAGTTACTTGAGGAACGAGCAGTACTTC	CASSYLRNEQYF
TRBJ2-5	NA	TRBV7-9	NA	TGTGCCAGCAGCTTAGATTGGGGGGCATCCCAAGAGACCCAGTACTTC	CASSLDWGASQETQYF
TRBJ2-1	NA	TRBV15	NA	TGTGCCACCAGCAACCGGGACTGGAGCTTGCAGTTCTTC	CATSNRDWSLQFF